The entry below gives a single T cell receptor beta chain sequence along with its context. There were TCR beta CDR3 regions amplified from RNA transcripts. HTBI primers were used for first-round RT-PCR of the TCR CDR3. TCRdb reprocessed the multiplex PCR reads with MiXCR, giving one entry per CDR3 protein. This table holds about 300,000 distinct CDR3 sequences, approximately 18% found once. Trimming shortened V by 1 base and J by 7 bases, and 14 bases separated the two germline ends. CDR1 is SGHAT and CDR2 is FQDESV in the germline V gene (reference sequence). There are 14 residues in the CDR3. This sample stems from a study of T cells in Graves' hyperthyroidism and ophthalmopathy.

This clonotype was sampled from a man aged 45 to 65 with Graves' ophthalmopathy. Sample: blood. The chain uses TRBV11-1 and TRBJ2-7; a possible D gene is TRBD2 (6 bases). The CDR3, as DNA: TGTGCCAGCAGCTTAGGGCTGACCGCGGGGGAGCAGTACTTC. Amino acid sequence: CASSLGLTAGEQYF.